Included here is one T cell receptor (beta chain) sequence, with context. This record comes from a study of T cell changes during pregnancy in multiple sclerosis. CDR1 and CDR2 from the germline V gene are SNHLY and FYNNEI. V lost 8 bases, J lost 5 bases, and 16 bases lay in between. The CDR3 spans 15 residues. Method: immunoSEQ multiplex PCR; TCRdb's copy keeps in-frame clones and lacks some. The table shows about 53,000 clones, with nearly 95% occurring only once. The sample in question was CD4+ T cells from peripheral blood mononuclear cells, obtained in the third trimester of pregnancy. The clonotype originates from a female donor with multiple sclerosis, enrolled in a pregnancy study. The chain is built from TRBV2 and TRBJ1-6; D is unclear. Here the CDR3 reads CASLKEGPHNSPLHF. The DNA of the CDR3 is TGTGCCAGCCTAAAGGAGGGTCCCCATAATTCACCCCTCCACTTT.